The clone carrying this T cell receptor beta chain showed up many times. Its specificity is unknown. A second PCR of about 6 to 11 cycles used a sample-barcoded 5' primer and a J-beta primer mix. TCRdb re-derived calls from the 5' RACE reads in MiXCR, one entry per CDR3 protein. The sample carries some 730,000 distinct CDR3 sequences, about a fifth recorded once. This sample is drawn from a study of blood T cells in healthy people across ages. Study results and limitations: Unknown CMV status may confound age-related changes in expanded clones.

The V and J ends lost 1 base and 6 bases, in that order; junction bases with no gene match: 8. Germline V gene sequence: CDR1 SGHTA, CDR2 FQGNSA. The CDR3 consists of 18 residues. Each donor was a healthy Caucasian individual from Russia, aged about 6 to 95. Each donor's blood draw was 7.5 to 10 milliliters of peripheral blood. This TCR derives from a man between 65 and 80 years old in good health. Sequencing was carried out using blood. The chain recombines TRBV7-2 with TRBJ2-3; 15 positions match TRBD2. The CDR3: CASSLGGLAGGLSDTQYF. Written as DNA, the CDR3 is TGTGCCAGCAGCTTAGGCGGACTAGCGGGAGGGCTATCGGATACGCAGTATTTT.